The TCR beta chain described here comes from a study of OX40 agonist ivuxolimab in advanced cancers. Overall study context: Ivuxolimab doses were 0.01, 0.1, 0.3, 1.5, 3 or 10 mg/kg every 2 weeks. Each dose-escalation patient presented with hepatocellular carcinoma, melanoma, renal cell or head and neck cancer. Averaging about 60 years in age, with a range of about 23 to 90, the cohort was around 85% male.

General study points: The study did not work out the antigen specificity of the expanded peripheral T cells.

The ends lost 5 bases at V and 0 bases at J; junction bases unmatched: 0. The CDR3 spans 14 residues. Germline-derived CDR1 and CDR2 are SGHTA and FQGTGA. Repertoires were generated with immunoSEQ multiplex PCR, while TCRdb's copy carries only in-frame clones and drops some. The top ten hold approximately 1.5% of the sample, which has fewer than 90,000 clones, 91% seen once. This clone was counted a few times. Its antigen is unknown. The sequence derives from an adult with an advanced solid tumor such as melanoma, head and neck, liver or kidney cancer. This sample comprised CD4+ or CD8+ T cells sorted from blood, obtained in a trial of the OX40 agonist ivuxolimab. V gene TRBV7-3 combines with J gene TRBJ2-2, with 7 bases fitting TRBD1. The CDR3 here is CASSGTANTGELFF. CDR3 in DNA: TGTGCCAGCAGCGGGACAGCGAACACCGGGGAGCTGTTTTTT.